This TCR beta chain was retrieved from a study of post-analysis software for immune sequencing data. On the study more broadly: Some patients lacked subtype; others had relapsing-remitting, secondary progressive or progressive-relapsing disease.

The CDR3 contains 12 residues. Germline V gene data show CDR1 as SQVTM and CDR2 as ANQGSEA. V was trimmed by 4 bases and J by 3 bases, leaving 8 bases between them. Regarding the study as a whole: The study found significantly lower normalized Chao1 diversity in multiple sclerosis patients than in controls. Under F measure analysis, samples from one preparation batch co-clustered strongly. Four or five TRBV segments were more frequent in patients than controls; TRBV5-6, TRBV5-1 and TRBV20-1 belonged to this group.

Concerning this clonotype: Its antigen is undetermined.

Unique molecular identifiers were present in the TCR beta cDNA libraries. A single record per CDR3 protein comes from TCRdb applying MiXCR to the PCR reads. The sample consists of about 810,000 distinct CDR3 sequences, about 53% of them appearing once. The sequenced material came from blood. This rearrangement joins TRBV29-1 to TRBJ2-3; D gene uncertain. The source of this sequence is a girl under 18 with multiple sclerosis. CDR3: CSVAVRTDTQYF. CDR3 bases: TGCAGCGTTGCAGTCCGAACAGATACGCAGTATTTT.